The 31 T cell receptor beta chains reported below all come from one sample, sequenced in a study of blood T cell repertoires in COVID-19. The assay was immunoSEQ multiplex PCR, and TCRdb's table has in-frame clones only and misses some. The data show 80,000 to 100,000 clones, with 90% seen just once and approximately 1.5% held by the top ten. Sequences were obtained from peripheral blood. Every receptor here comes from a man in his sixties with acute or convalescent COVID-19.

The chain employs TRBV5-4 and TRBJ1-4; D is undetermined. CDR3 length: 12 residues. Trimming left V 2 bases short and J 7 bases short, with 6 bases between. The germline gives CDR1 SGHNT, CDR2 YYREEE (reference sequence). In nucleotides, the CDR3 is TGTGCCAGCAGCTTCGGTGGTGAAAAACTGTTTTTT. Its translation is CASSFGGEKLFF.

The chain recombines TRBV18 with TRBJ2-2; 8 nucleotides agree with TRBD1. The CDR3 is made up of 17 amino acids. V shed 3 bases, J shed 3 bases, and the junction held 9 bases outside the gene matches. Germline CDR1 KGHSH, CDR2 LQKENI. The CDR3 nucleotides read TGTGCCAGCTCACCGTCCCAGGGGGCCACATACACCGGGGAGCTGTTTTTT. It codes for CASSPSQGATYTGELFF.

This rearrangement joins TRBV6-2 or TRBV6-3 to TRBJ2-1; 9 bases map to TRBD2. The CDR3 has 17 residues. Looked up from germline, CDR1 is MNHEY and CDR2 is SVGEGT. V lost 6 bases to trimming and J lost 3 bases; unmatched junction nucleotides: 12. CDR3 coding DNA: TGTGCCAGCAGCCCTACCGAAGGAGCGGGGGGCTACAATGAGCAGTTCTTC. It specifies CASSPTEGAGGYNEQFF.

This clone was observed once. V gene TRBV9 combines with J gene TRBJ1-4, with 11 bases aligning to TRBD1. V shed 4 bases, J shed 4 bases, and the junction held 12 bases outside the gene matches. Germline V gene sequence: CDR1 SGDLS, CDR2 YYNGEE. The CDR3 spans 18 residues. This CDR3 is CASSPRTPGTGGNEKLFF. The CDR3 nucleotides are TGTGCCAGCAGCCCCCGAACCCCCGGGACAGGGGGTAATGAAAAACTGTTTTTT.

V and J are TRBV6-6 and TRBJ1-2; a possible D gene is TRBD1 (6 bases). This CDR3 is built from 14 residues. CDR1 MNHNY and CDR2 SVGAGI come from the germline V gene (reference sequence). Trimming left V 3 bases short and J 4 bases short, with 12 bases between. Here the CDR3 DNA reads TGTGCCAGCAGTTATACAGGGCTAGCCTATGGCTACACCTTC. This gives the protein CASSYTGLAYGYTF.

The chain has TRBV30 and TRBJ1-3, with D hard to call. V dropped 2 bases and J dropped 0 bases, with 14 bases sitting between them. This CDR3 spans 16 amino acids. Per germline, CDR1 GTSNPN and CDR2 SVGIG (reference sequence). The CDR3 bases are TGTGCCTGGAGTCCCCCTTCGACTCTCTCTGGAAACACCATATATTTT. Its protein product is CAWSPPSTLSGNTIYF. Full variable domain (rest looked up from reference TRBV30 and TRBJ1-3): SQTIHQWPATLVQPVGSPLSLECTVEGTSNPNLYWYRQAAGRGLQLLFYSVGIGQISSEVPQNLSASRPQDRQFILSSKKLLLSDSGFYLCAWSPPSTLSGNTIYFGEGSWLTVV.

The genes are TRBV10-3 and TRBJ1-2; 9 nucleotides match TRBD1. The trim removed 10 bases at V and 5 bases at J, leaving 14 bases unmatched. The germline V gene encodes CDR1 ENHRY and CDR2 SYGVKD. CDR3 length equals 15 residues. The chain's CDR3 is CATLPPGQGEYGYTF. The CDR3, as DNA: TGTGCCACCCTGCCCCCGGGACAGGGAGAATATGGCTACACCTTC.

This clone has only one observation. Written as DNA, the CDR3 is TGTGCCAGCAGCAAAGGGACAGCAACTTATAGCAATCAGCCCCAGCATTTT. Translation gives CASSKGTATYSNQPQHF. The V call is TRBV7-2, the J call TRBJ1-5; 7 bases line up with TRBD1. Trimming at V came to 5 bases and at J to 0 bases, leaving 10 bases not matched to a gene. The V gene's germline CDR1 is SGHTA and CDR2 FQGNSA. There are 17 residues in the CDR3.

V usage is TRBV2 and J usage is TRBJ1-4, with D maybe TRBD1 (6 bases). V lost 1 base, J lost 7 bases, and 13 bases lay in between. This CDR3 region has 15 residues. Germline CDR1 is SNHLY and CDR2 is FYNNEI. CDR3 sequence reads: CASSEGGRGGEKLFF. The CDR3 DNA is TGTGCCAGCAGTGAAGGCGGCAGGGGTGGTGAAAAACTGTTTTTT.

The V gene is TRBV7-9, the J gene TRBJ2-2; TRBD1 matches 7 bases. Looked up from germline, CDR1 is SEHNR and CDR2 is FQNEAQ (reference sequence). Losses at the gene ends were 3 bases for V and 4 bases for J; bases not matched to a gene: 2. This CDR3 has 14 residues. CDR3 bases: TGTGCCAGCAGCTTGACAGGGTCCACCGGGGAGCTGTTTTTT. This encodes CASSLTGSTGELFF.

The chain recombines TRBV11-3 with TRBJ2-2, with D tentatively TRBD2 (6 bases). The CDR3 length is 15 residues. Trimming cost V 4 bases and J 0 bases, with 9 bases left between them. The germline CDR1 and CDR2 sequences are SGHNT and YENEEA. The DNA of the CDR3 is TGTGCCAGCAGCTCAGGAGGGGCGAACACCGGGGAGCTGTTTTTT. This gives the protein CASSSGGANTGELFF.

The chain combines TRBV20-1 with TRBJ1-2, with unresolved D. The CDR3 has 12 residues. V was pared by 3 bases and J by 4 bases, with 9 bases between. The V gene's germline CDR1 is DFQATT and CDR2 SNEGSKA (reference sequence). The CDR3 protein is CSASRRFYGYTF. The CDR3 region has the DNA TGCAGTGCTAGTAGGAGGTTCTATGGCTACACCTTC.

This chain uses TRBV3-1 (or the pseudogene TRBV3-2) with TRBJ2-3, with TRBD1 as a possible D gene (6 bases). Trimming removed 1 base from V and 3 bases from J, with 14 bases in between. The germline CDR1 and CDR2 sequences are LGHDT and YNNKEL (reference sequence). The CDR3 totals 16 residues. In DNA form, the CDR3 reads TGTGCCAGCAGCCAAGGGGACACTCGGTGGACAGATACGCAGTATTTT. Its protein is CASSQGDTRWTDTQYF.

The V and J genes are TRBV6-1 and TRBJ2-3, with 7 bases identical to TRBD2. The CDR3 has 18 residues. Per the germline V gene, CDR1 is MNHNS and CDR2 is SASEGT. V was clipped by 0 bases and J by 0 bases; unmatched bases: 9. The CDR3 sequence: CASSEARGAGPSTDTQYF. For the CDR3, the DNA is TGTGCCAGCAGTGAAGCGCGAGGAGCGGGGCCTAGCACAGATACGCAGTATTTT.

The CDR3 bases are TGTGCCAGCAGTTTATCGGGACTAGCGGGGGGTAACACCGGGGAGCTGTTTTTT. Protein sequence: CASSLSGLAGGNTGELFF. The chain has TRBV27 and TRBJ2-2; 15 bases line up with TRBD2. There are 18 residues in the CDR3. CDR1 and CDR2 (germline): MNHEY, SMNVEV (reference sequence). Trimming at V came to 0 bases and at J to 2 bases, leaving 1 base not matched to a gene.

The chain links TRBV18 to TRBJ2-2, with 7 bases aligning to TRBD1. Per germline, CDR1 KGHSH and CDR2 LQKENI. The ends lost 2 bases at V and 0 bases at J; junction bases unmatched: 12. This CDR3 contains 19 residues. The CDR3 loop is CASSPINTAGTANTGELFF. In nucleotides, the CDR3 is TGTGCCAGCTCACCAATTAATACCGCCGGGACAGCGAACACCGGGGAGCTGTTTTTT.

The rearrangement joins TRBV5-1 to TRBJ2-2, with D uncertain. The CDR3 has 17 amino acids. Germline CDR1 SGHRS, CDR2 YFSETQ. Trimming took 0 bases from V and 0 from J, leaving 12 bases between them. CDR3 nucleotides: TGCGCCAGCAGCTTGGGGGTTGGAGCCGCGAACACCGGGGAGCTGTTTTTT. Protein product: CASSLGVGAANTGELFF.

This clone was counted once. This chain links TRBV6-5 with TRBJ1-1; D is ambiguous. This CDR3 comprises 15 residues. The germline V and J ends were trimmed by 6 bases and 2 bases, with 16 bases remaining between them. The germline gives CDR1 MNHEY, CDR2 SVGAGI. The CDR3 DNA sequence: TGTGCCAGCAGCCCACCCGCGTCAGGAAACACTGAAGCTTTCTTT. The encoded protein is CASSPPASGNTEAFF.

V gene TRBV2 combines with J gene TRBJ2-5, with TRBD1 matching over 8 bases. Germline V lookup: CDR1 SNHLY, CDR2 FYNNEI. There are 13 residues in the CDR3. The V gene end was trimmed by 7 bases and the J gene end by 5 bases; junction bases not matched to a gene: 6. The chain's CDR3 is CASTWTGWETQYF. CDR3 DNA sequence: TGTGCCAGCACCTGGACAGGGTGGGAGACCCAGTACTTC.

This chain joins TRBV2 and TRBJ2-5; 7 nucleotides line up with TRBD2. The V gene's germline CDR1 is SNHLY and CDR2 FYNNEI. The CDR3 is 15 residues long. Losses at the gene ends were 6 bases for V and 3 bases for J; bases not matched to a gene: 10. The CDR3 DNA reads TGTGCCAGCAGCGAGCGGGACTCGGAGGAAGAGACCCAGTACTTC. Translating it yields CASSERDSEEETQYF.

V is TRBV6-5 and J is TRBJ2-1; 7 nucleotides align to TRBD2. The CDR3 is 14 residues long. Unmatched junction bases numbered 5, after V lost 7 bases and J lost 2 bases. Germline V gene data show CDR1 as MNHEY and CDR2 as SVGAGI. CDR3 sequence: CASTGGSTYNEQFF. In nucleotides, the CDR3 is TGTGCCAGCACGGGGGGTAGTACCTACAATGAGCAGTTCTTC.

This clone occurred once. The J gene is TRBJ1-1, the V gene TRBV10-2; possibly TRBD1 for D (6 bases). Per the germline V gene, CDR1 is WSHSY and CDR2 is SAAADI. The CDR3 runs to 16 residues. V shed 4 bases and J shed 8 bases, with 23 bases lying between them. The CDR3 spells CASSGTSLTGLAEAFF. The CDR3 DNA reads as TGCGCCAGCAGTGGGACCTCTTTAACAGGGTTAGCCGAAGCTTTCTTT.

Here the CDR3 DNA reads TGTGCCAGCAGCTTAGCGGGAAGAGTAGATTCACCCCTCCACTTT. Translating it yields CASSLAGRVDSPLHF. This chain joins TRBV11-2 and TRBJ1-6, with D unresolved. This CDR3 region has 15 residues. Germline lookup yields CDR1 SGHAT and CDR2 FQNNGV. The ends were cut back, 1 base at V and 8 bases at J, with 12 bases in the middle.

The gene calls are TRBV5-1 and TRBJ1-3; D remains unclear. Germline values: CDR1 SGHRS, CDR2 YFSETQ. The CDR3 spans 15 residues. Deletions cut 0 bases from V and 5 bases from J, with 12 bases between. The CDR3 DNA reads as TGCGCCAGCAGCTTGGACAACTACGAGAGAAACACCATATATTTT. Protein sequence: CASSLDNYERNTIYF.

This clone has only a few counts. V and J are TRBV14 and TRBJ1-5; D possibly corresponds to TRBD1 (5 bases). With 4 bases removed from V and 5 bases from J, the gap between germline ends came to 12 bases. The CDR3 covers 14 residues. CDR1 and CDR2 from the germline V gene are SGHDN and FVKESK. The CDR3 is CASSPTGADQPQHF. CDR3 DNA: TGTGCCAGCAGCCCGACTGGGGCCGATCAGCCCCAGCATTTT.

The CDR3 here is CASSLLQIMNTEAFF. DNA for the CDR3: TGTGCCAGCAGCTTACTACAGATTATGAACACTGAAGCTTTCTTT. The chain is built from TRBV7-2 and TRBJ1-1; no clear D. The V gene's germline CDR1 is SGHTA and CDR2 FQGNSA. The CDR3 sequence is 15 residues long. V lost 2 bases and J lost 0, with 10 bases in between.

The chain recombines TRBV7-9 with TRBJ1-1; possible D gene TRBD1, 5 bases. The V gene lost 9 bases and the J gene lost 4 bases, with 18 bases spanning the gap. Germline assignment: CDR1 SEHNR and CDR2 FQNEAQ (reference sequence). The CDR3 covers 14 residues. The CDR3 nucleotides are TGTGCCAGTCGAGGGGCGGGAGAAAGCACTGAAGCTTTCTTT. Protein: CASRGAGESTEAFF.

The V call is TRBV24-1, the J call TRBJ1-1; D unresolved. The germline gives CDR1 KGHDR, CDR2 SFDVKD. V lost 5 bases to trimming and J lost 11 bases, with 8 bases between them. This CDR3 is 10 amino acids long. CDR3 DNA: TGTGCCACCAGTGGAGAAACGGCTTTCTTT. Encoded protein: CATSGETAFF.

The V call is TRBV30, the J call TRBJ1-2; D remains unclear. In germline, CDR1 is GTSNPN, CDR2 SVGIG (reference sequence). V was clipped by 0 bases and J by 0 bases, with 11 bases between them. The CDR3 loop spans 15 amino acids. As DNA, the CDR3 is TGTGCCTGGAGTGTACCCGGGAGAGCTAACTATGGCTACACCTTC. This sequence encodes CAWSVPGRANYGYTF.

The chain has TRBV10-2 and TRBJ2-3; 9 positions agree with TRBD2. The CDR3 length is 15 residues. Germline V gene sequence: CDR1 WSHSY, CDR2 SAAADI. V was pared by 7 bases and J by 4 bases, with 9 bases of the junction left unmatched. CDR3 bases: TGCGCCAGCACCCGTGGGCGGGGGGGGGCAGATACGCAGTATTTT. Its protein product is CASTRGRGGADTQYF.

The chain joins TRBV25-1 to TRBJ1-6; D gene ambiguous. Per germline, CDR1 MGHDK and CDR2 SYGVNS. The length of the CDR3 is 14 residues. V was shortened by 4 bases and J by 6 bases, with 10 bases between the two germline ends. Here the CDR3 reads CASSGSGGNSPLHF. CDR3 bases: TGTGCCAGCAGTGGATCGGGAGGTAATTCACCCCTCCACTTT.